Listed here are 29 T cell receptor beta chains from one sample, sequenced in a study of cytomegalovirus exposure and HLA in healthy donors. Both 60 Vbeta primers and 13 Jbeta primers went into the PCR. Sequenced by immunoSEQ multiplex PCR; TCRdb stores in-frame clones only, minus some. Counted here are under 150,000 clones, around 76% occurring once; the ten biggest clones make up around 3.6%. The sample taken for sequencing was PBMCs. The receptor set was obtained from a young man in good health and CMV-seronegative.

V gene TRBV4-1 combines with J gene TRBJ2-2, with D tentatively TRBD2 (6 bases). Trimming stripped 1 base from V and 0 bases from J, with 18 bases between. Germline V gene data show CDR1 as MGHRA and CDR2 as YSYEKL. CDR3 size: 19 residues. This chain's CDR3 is CASSQVAPSAGSNTGELFF. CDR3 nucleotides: TGCGCCAGCAGCCAAGTTGCCCCTAGCGCCGGGTCGAACACCGGGGAGCTGTTTTTT.

CDR3 bases: TGTGCCAGCAGCTCCGGCAGGGGTTCTAGCGGGAGTCGTGAGACCCAGTACTTC. This codes for CASSSGRGSSGSRETQYF. This sequence joins TRBV7-6 and TRBJ2-5; 10 nucleotides line up with TRBD2. This CDR3 has 18 amino acids. The ends lost 4 bases at V and 5 bases at J; junction bases unmatched: 16. The germline CDR1 and CDR2 sequences are SGHVS and FNYEAQ.

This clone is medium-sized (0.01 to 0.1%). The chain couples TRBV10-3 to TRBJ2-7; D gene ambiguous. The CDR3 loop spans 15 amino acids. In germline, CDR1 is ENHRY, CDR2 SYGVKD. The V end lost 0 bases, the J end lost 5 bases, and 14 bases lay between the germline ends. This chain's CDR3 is CAISESDNTANEQYF. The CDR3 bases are TGTGCCATCAGTGAGTCAGACAATACGGCGAACGAGCAGTACTTC.

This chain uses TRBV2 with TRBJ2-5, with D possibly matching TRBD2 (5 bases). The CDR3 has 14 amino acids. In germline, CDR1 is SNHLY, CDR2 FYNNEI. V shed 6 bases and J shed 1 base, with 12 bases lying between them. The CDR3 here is CASSGGRSQETQYF. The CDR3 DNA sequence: TGTGCCAGCAGCGGAGGACGGAGCCAAGAGACCCAGTACTTC.

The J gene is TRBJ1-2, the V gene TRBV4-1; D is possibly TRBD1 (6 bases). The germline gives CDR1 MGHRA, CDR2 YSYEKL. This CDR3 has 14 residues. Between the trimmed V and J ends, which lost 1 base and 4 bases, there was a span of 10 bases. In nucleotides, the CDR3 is TGCGCCAGCAGCCAAGTGGGACAAATCTATGGCTACACCTTC. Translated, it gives CASSQVGQIYGYTF.

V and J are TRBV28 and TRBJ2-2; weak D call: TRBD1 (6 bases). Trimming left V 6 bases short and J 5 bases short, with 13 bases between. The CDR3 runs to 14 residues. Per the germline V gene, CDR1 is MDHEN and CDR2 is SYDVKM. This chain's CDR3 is CASRTGLGTGELFF. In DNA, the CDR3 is TGTGCCAGCAGAACAGGGCTGGGGACCGGGGAGCTGTTTTTT.

The CDR3 coding sequence is TGTGCCAGCAGCTTAGCCCCCGGGGAGACCCAGTACTTC. Protein product: CASSLAPGETQYF. The genes are TRBV7-7 and TRBJ2-5; no reliable D call. The CDR3 runs 13 residues. V lost 0 bases and J 5 bases, leaving 7 bases between the germline ends. Germline-derived CDR1 and CDR2 are SSHAT and FNYEAQ (reference sequence).

In DNA, the CDR3 is TGTGCCAGCAGCCCCCGGGACAGAATAAGCTACGAGCAGTACTTC. Protein: CASSPRDRISYEQYF. The chain recombines TRBV11-1 with TRBJ2-7; 7 nucleotides align to TRBD1. V trimming: 5 bases; J trimming: 3 bases; junction bases outside the gene matches: 10. Germline V gives CDR1 SGHAT, CDR2 FQDESV (reference sequence). The length of the CDR3 is 15 residues.

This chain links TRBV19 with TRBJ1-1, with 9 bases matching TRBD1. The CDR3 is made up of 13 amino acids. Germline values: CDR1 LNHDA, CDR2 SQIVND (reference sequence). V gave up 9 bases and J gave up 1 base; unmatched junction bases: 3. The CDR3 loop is CASRGQGNTEAFF. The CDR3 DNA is TGTGCCAGCCGGGGACAGGGGAACACTGAAGCTTTCTTT.

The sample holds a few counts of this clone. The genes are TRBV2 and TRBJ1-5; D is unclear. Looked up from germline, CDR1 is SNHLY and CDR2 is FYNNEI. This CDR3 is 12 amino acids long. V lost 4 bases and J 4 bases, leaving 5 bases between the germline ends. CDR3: CASSGGNQPQHF. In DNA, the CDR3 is TGTGCCAGCAGTGGAGGGAATCAGCCCCAGCATTTT.

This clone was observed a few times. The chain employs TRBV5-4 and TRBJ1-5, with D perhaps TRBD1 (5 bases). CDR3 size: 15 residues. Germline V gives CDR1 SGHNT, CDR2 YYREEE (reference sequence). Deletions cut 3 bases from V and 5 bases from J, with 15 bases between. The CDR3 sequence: CASSSIQAGDQPQHF. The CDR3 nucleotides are TGTGCCAGCAGCTCCATACAGGCAGGCGATCAGCCCCAGCATTTT.

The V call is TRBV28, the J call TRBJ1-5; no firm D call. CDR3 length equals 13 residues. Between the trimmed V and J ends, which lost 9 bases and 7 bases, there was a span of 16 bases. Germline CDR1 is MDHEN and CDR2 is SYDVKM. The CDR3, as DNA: TGTGCCAGTCGGGAAGGGTCAGGACAGCCCCAGCATTTT. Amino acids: CASREGSGQPQHF.

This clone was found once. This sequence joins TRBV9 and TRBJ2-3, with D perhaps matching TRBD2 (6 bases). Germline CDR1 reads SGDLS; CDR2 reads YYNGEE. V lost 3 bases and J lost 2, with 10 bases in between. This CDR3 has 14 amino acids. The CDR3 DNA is TGTGCCAGCAGCGATGGGGACTCCACAGATACGCAGTATTTT. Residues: CASSDGDSTDTQYF.

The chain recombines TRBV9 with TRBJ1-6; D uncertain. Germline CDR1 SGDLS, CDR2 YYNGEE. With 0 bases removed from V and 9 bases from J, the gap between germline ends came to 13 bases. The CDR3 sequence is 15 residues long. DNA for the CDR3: TGTGCCAGCAGCGTAGCTCACGGGGATAGTTCACCCCTCCACTTT. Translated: CASSVAHGDSSPLHF.

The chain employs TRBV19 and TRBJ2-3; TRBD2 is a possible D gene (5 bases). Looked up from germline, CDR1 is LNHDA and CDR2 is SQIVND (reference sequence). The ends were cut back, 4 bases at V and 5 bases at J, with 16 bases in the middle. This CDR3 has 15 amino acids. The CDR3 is CASSTQLQLGDTQYF. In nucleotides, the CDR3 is TGTGCCAGTAGTACACAGCTGCAACTAGGAGATACGCAGTATTTT.

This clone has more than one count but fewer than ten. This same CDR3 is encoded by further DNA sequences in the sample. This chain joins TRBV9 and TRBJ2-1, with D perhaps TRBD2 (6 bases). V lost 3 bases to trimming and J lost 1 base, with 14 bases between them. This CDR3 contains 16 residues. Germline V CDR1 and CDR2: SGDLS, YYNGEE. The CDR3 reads CASSGGLGGSYNEQFF. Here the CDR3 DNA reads TGTGCCAGCAGCGGAGGGCTTGGGGGGTCCTACAATGAGCAGTTCTTC.

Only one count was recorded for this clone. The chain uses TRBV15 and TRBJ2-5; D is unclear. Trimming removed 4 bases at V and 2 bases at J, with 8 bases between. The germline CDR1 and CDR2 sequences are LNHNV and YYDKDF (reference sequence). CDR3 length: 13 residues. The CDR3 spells CATSTDNQETQYF. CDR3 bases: TGTGCCACCAGCACAGATAATCAAGAGACCCAGTACTTC.

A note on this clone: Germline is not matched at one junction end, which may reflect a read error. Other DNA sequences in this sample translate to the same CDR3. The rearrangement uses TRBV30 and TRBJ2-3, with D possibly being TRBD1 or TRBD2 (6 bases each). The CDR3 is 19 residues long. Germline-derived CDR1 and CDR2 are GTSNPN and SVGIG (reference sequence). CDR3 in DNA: TGCGCCTGGACTACGACAGGAGGCAACCTCTATAGAACCACAGATACGCAGTATTTT. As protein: CAWTTTGGNLYRTTDTQYF.

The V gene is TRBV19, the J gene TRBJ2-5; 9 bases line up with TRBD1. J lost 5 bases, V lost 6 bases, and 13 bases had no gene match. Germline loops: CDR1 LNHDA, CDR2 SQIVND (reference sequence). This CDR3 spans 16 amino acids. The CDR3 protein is CASRSSGTGFGETQYF. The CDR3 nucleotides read TGTGCCAGTAGAAGTTCCGGGACAGGGTTTGGGGAGACCCAGTACTTC.

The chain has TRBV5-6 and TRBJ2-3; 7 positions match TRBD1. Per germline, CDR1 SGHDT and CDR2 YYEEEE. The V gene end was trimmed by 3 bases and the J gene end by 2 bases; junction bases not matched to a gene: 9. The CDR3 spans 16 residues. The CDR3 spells CASSWTGGPHTDTQYF. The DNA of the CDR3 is TGTGCCAGCAGCTGGACAGGCGGGCCCCACACAGATACGCAGTATTTT.

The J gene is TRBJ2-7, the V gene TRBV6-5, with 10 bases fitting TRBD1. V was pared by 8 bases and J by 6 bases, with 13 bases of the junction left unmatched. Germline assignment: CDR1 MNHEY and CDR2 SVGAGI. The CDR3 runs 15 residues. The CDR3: CASGHDRGLQLEQYF. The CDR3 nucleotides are TGTGCCAGCGGCCATGACAGGGGGCTCCAACTCGAGCAGTACTTC.

CDR3 coding DNA: TGTGCCAGTCAAAGGACCCGGGACTCGGTCTACGAGCAGTACTTC. Translation gives CASQRTRDSVYEQYF. The rearrangement uses TRBV6-1 and TRBJ2-7, with D maybe TRBD2 (6 bases). Germline V gives CDR1 MNHNS, CDR2 SASEGT. The CDR3 spans 15 residues. V shed 9 bases and J shed 3 bases, with 21 bases lying between them.

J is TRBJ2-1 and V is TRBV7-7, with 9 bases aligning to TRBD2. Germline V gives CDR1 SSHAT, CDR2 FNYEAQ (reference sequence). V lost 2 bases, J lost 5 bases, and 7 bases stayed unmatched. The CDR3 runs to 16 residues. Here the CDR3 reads CASSLNGLAGNNEQFF. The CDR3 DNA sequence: TGTGCCAGCAGCTTAAACGGGCTAGCGGGGAACAATGAGCAGTTCTTC.

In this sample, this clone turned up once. Here the CDR3 DNA reads TGTGCCAGCTCACCCAACAGACCCTCTGGAAACACCATATATTTT. Translation gives CASSPNRPSGNTIYF. The chain uses TRBV18 and TRBJ1-3; D is unresolved. Trimming took 3 bases from V and 0 from J, leaving 9 bases between them. CDR1 KGHSH and CDR2 LQKENI come from the germline V gene. The CDR3 covers 15 residues. The whole variable domain, filled in from reference TRBV18 and TRBJ1-3, reads NAGVMQNPRHLVRRRGQEARLRCSPMKGHSHVYWYRQLPEEGLKFMVYLQKENIIDESGMPKERFSAEFPKEGPSILRIQQVVRGDSAAYFCASSPNRPSGNTIYFGEGSWLTVV.

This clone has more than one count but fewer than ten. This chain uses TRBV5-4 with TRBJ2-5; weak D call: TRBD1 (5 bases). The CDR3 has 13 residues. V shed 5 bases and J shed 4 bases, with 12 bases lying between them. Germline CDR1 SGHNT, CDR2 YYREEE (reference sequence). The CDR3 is CASSGAGGETQYF. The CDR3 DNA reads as TGTGCCAGCAGTGGGGCTGGTGGAGAGACCCAGTACTTC.

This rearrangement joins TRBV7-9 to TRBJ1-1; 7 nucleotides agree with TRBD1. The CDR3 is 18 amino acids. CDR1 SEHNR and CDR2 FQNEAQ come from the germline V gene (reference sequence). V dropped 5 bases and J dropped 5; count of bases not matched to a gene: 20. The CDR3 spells CASSARQGTKDFRTEAFF. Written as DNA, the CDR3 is TGTGCCAGCAGCGCTCGACAGGGAACCAAAGATTTTAGGACTGAAGCTTTCTTT.

CDR3 loop: CASSQEYLNTGELFF. The DNA for the CDR3 is TGTGCCAGCAGCCAAGAGTACCTAAACACCGGGGAGCTGTTTTTT. The rearrangement joins TRBV14 to TRBJ2-2; D gene unclear. The CDR3 is made up of 15 amino acids. Trimming stripped 0 bases from V and 2 bases from J, with 7 bases between. Germline V lookup: CDR1 SGHDN, CDR2 FVKESK.

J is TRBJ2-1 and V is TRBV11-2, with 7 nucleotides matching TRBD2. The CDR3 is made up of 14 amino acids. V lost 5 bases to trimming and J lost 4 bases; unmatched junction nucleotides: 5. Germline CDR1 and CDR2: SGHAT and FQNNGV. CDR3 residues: CASSQAGLYNEQFF. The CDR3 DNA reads TGTGCCAGCAGCCAAGCGGGGCTTTACAATGAGCAGTTCTTC. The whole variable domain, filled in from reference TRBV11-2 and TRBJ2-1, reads EAGVAQSPRYKIIEKRQSVAFWCNPISGHATLYWYQQILGQGPKLLIQFQNNGVVDDSQLPKDRFSAERLKGVDSTLKIQPAKLEDSAVYLCASSQAGLYNEQFFGPGTRLTVL.

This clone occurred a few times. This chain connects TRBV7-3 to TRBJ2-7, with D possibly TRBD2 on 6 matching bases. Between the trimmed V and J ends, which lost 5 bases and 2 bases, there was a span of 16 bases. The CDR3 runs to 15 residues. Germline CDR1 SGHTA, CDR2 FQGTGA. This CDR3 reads CASSPSPGDAYEQYF. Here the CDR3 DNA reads TGTGCCAGCAGCCCCAGTCCGGGGGACGCCTACGAGCAGTACTTC.